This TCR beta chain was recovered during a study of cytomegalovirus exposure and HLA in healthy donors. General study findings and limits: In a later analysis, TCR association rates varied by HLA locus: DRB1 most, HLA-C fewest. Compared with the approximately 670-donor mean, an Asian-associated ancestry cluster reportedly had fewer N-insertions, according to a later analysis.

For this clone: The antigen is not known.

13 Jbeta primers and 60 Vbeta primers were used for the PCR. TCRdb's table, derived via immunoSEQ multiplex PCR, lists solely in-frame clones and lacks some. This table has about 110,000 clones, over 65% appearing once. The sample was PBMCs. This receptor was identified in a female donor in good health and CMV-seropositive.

CDR3 DNA: TGCGCCAGCAGCTTGGGAATGGACAGGGCCGCTTTCTTT. Protein sequence: CASSLGMDRAAFF. The chain couples TRBV5-1 to TRBJ1-1; 8 positions agree with TRBD1. V lost 0 bases and J lost 11; bases outside the gene matches: 6. This CDR3 region has 13 residues. Germline V gene lookup returns CDR1 SGHRS and CDR2 YFSETQ.